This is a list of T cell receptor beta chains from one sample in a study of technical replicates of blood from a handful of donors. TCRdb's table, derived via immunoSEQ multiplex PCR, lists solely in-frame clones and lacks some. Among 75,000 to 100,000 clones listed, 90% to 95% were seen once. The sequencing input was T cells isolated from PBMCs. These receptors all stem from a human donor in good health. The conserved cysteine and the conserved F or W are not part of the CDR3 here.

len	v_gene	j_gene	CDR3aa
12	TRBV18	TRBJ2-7	ASSTGTGGYEQY
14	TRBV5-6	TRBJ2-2	ASSWGQGAHTGELF
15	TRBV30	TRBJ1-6	AWSRRGVGSYNSPLH
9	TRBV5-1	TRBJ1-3	ASSGGYTIY
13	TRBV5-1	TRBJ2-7	ASSLLPGQSLGQY
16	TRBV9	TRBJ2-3	ASSAGTSGIASTDTQY
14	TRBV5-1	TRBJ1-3	ASSGGGRTTGNTIY
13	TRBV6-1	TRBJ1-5	ASSEGEEGWQPQH
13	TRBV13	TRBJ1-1	ASSPSFRGNTEAF
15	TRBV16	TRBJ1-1	ASSPSGRGRIDTEAF
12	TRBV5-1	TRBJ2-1	ASSLDGGYNEQF
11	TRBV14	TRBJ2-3	ASSQAGTGSQY
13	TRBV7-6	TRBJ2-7	ASSIPGTDSYEQY
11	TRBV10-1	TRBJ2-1	ASSLDRSVLAV
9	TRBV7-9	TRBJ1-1	ASGRGTEAF
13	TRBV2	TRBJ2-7	ASGQGQSISYEQY
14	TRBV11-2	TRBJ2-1	ASSLDGLAGRNEQF
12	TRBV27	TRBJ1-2	ASRSGQPAVGYT
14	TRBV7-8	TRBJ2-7	ASSPRVAGGFYEQY
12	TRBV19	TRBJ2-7	ASSLGGSLYEQY
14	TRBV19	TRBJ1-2	ASSSTAVILGYGYT
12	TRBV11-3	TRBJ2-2	ASSSPPWPGELF
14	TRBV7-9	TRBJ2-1	ASSLAPGILVNEQF
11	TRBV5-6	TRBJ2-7	ASSPEAHYEQY
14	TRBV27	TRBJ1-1	ASRSLLRGLNTEAF
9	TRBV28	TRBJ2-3	ASRGPDTQY
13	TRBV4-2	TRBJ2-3	ASSPGTSGTDTQY
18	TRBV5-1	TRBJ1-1	ASSPLGTAQGSTANTEAF
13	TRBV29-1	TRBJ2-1	SVILTFVADNEQF
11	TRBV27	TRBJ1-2	ASRPRGIYGYT
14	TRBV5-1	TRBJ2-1	ASSLAAHSSYNEQF
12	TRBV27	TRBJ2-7	ASASSGRNYEQY
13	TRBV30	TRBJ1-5	AWSIPGVSNQPQH
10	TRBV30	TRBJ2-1	AWGDIGIEQF